These T cell receptor beta chains were read from a single sample in a study of T cell responses to AZD1222 COVID-19 vaccine. Assay used: immunoSEQ multiplex PCR; TCRdb lists only in-frame clones, some missing. The sample gives roughly 120,000 clones, about 85% of which show up once; just under 4.5% is in the top ten. The input for sequencing was peripheral blood, taken 28 days after the second AZD1222 dose. These receptors came from an adult who received the AZD1222 COVID-19 vaccine. Both conserved end residues are part of each CDR3. The D gene is left open where the match is weak. Not every row has a clone size; where given, it reads once, few, many or a size class.

CDR3 DNA: TGTGCCAGCAGTGAAGCACAGGGACGGGGCTCTGGCTACACCTTC; CDR3 protein: CASSEAQGRGSGYTF; clone size: NA; V gene: TRBV6-1; J gene: TRBJ1-2; D gene: NA
CDR3 DNA: TGTGCCAGTAGTATAGATCGGGGCTATGGCTACACCTTC; CDR3 protein: CASSIDRGYGYTF; clone size: NA; V gene: TRBV19; J gene: TRBJ1-2; D gene: NA
CDR3 DNA: TGTGCCAGCAGTAGTCCCTCTCAGGGGGACTTCTACTATGGCTACACCTTC; CDR3 protein: CASSSPSQGDFYYGYTF; clone size: NA; V gene: TRBV28; J gene: TRBJ1-2; D gene: TRBD1
CDR3 DNA: TGTGCCAGCAGTGAATACAGGGTTTATAATTCACCCCTCCACTTT; CDR3 protein: CASSEYRVYNSPLHF; clone size: NA; V gene: TRBV25-1; J gene: TRBJ1-6; D gene: NA
CDR3 DNA: TGTGCCTGGAGTCTCGGAAGCGGGGGGGCGGGTGAGACCCAGTACTTC; CDR3 protein: CAWSLGSGGAGETQYF; clone size: NA; V gene: TRBV30; J gene: TRBJ2-5; D gene: TRBD2
CDR3 DNA: TGTGCCAGCAGCTTAGGGGGTCACGGAGGACTAGAGACCCAGTACTTC; CDR3 protein: CASSLGGHGGLETQYF; clone size: NA; V gene: TRBV7-9; J gene: TRBJ2-5; D gene: NA
CDR3 DNA: TGTGCCAGCAGCGCGACAGGGGGCGTAGGCACAGATACGCAGTATTTT; CDR3 protein: CASSATGGVGTDTQYF; clone size: NA; V gene: TRBV11-2; J gene: TRBJ2-3; D gene: TRBD1
CDR3 DNA: TGTGCCAGCAGCTTATACGGGGGACCTTACGAGCAGTACTTC; CDR3 protein: CASSLYGGPYEQYF; clone size: NA; V gene: TRBV7-3; J gene: TRBJ2-7; D gene: NA
CDR3 DNA: TGTGCCACCAGTGACCCCATTAGGTTCACAGATACGCAGTATTTT; CDR3 protein: CATSDPIRFTDTQYF; clone size: once; V gene: TRBV24-1; J gene: TRBJ2-3; D gene: NA
CDR3 DNA: TGTGCCAGCAGTTCCCGGGGATACCAAGAGACCCAGTACTTC; CDR3 protein: CASSSRGYQETQYF; clone size: NA; V gene: TRBV27; J gene: TRBJ2-5; D gene: NA
CDR3 DNA: TGTGCCAGCAGCTCGACTAGCGGGGGGGCCCAAGAGACCCAGTACTTC; CDR3 protein: CASSSTSGGAQETQYF; clone size: NA; V gene: TRBV7-9; J gene: TRBJ2-5; D gene: TRBD2
CDR3 DNA: TGTGCCAGCAGTTATACAGGGGCGGGGGAGACCCAGTACTTC; CDR3 protein: CASSYTGAGETQYF; clone size: NA; V gene: TRBV6-5; J gene: TRBJ2-5; D gene: NA
CDR3 DNA: TGTGCCAGCATGACCCGGAGCCCCCGCGGGGAGCTGTTTTTT; CDR3 protein: CASMTRSPRGELFF; clone size: NA; V gene: TRBV25-1; J gene: TRBJ2-2; D gene: NA
CDR3 DNA: TGTGCCAGTCAAGAAGACAGGGGTATCAATGAGCAGTTCTTC; CDR3 protein: CASQEDRGINEQFF; clone size: NA; V gene: TRBV19; J gene: TRBJ2-1; D gene: TRBD1
CDR3 DNA: TGCGCCAGCAGGGGCATCTCTGGGGCCAACGTCCTGACTTTC; CDR3 protein: CASRGISGANVLTF; clone size: few; V gene: TRBV5-1; J gene: TRBJ2-6; D gene: NA
CDR3 DNA: TGTGCCAGCCGACAGAACATAAACACTGAAGCTTTCTTT; CDR3 protein: CASRQNINTEAFF; clone size: NA; V gene: TRBV6-5; J gene: TRBJ1-1; D gene: NA
CDR3 DNA: TGTGCCAGCAGCTTCAAGGGGAACACTGAAGCTTTCTTT; CDR3 protein: CASSFKGNTEAFF; clone size: NA; V gene: TRBV7-2; J gene: TRBJ1-1; D gene: NA
CDR3 DNA: TGTGCCACCAGCAGACAGGTTTCGACTAATGAAAAACTGTTTTTT; CDR3 protein: CATSRQVSTNEKLFF; clone size: NA; V gene: TRBV15; J gene: TRBJ1-4; D gene: NA
CDR3 DNA: TGTGCCAGCAGCTTAGATAGGGCCTACAATTCACCCCTCCACTTT; CDR3 protein: CASSLDRAYNSPLHF; clone size: NA; V gene: TRBV7-2; J gene: TRBJ1-6; D gene: NA
CDR3 DNA: TGTGCCAGCAGCTGGGACAGGGGAAACACCATATATTTT; CDR3 protein: CASSWDRGNTIYF; clone size: NA; V gene: TRBV5-4; J gene: TRBJ1-3; D gene: TRBD1
CDR3 DNA: TGTGCCAGCAGTCCCGGGGGGGGGACTAATGAAAAACTGTTTTTT; CDR3 protein: CASSPGGGTNEKLFF; clone size: NA; V gene: TRBV2; J gene: TRBJ1-4; D gene: NA
CDR3 DNA: TGTGCCAGCAGCGTAGCTTGGACAGGGCGCGAGCAGTACTTC; CDR3 protein: CASSVAWTGREQYF; clone size: NA; V gene: TRBV9; J gene: TRBJ2-7; D gene: TRBD1
CDR3 DNA: TGTGCCAGCAGTTACGGACCGGGACAGCAGAACACTGAAGCTTTCTTT; CDR3 protein: CASSYGPGQQNTEAFF; clone size: NA; V gene: TRBV6-2/TRBV6-3; J gene: TRBJ1-1; D gene: TRBD1